This T cell receptor delta chain derives from a study of γδ T cells in repeated Plasmodium falciparum infection. Flow sorting of PBMC yielded separate Vgamma9/Vdelta2+ and Vdelta2-negative gammadelta T cell populations for bulk repertoire analysis. There are 17 residues in the CDR3. Germline V lookup: CDR1 TSESDYY, CDR2 QEAYKQQN. In this sample, this clone turned up many times. TCRdb lists the protein of a much larger clone for this DNA, which differs at residue 5, so this is likely a read error; the protein given here is translated from the DNA itself. TCRdb re-called clones from the multiplex PCR reads using CATT. The sample lists tens of thousands of delta-chain clones, 1.9% occurring once.

The sample comprised gamma-delta T cells from blood. This chain links TRAV38-2/DV8 with TRDJ1; the match to TRDD3 covers 11 bases. No J gene is reported in TCRdb; it was inferred here by comparing the DNA with germline. The TCR comes from a pool of human donors (malaria-infected and uninfected, not separated). Here the CDR3 reads CAFQEDGGYGGTDKLIF. CDR3 DNA sequence: TGTGCCTTCCAGGAGGATGGGGGATACGGTGGCACCGATAAACTCATCTTT.